This T cell receptor beta chain was sequenced in a study of T cells expressing NK-cell markers. On the study more broadly: Each TCR beta repertoire originated in sorted T cells that were CD3+CD56+NKG2C+, CD3+CD56+NKG2C- or CD3+CD56-NKG2C+. Serological testing identified seven of the eight sequenced donors as HCMV-seropositive and one as seronegative.

Remarks on this clonotype: The antigen is undetermined.

General study results and limits: Of CD8+ T cells, 1.0-7.0% belonged to dominant NKG2C+ clonotypes in roughly six donors.

TCRdb re-called the 5' RACE reads; one entry per CDR3 protein, DNA not given. The sample is made up of 350,000 to 450,000 distinct CDR3 sequences, and the top ten hold roughly 5.4% of it. Germline V gene data show CDR1 as SGHTA and CDR2 as FQGNSA. The CDR3 is made up of 15 amino acids. The rearrangement uses TRBV7-2 and TRBJ1-2; the D call of TRBD1 rests on TCRdb alone, since no DNA is present to check it. The clonotype was recovered from a man aged 18-70 years in good health. The specimen sequenced was blood T cells: a sorted CD56 or NKG2C T cell subset, CD4+ or CD8+ T cells, or bulk PBMC T cells (not recorded which). This CDR3 reads CASSLDGQGARGYTF.